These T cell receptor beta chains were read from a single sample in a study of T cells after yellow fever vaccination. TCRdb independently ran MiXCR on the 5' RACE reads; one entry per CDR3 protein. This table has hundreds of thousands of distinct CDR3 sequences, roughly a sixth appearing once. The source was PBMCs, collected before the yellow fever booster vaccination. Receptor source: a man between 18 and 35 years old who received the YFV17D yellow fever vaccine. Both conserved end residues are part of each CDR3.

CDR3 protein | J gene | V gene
CASCDRLAGGPEQYF | TRBJ2-7 | TRBV11-2
CSASKGAGGFNEQFF | TRBJ2-1 | TRBV20-1
CASSGVTSGYNEQFF | TRBJ2-1 | TRBV10-2
CASSYTSGIYNEQFF | TRBJ2-1 | TRBV6-5
CASSKGDRGQETQYF | TRBJ2-5 | TRBV21-1
CASSGLGVSRYGANVLTF | TRBJ2-6 | TRBV27
CASRPTPGQARETQYF | TRBJ2-5 | TRBV6-2/TRBV6-3
CASKAGSPQLEGYTF | TRBJ1-2 | TRBV7-9
CASSSNVGGQRQETQYF | TRBJ2-5 | TRBV27
CASSLRGWDEQFF | TRBJ2-1 | TRBV5-6
CASSQGLAGPNYGYTF | TRBJ1-2 | TRBV4-1
CATTPGDSGNTIYF | TRBJ1-3 | TRBV15
CASSYDGSGGTTGELFF | TRBJ2-2 | TRBV6-5
CASSYNSNPANYGYTF | TRBJ1-2 | TRBV6-5
CASSFDREQFF | TRBJ2-1 | TRBV7-9
CATPTRLGQPQHF | TRBJ1-5 | TRBV24-1
CASSDRRGAVSEQFF | TRBJ2-1 | TRBV10-1
CASSGPGTGAYNEQFF | TRBJ2-1 | TRBV9
CASSLDLSRDLNEQFF | TRBJ2-1 | TRBV3-1
CASSQEGVRNEQFF | TRBJ2-1 | TRBV4-1